Below, one TCR beta chain is given with its context. This specimen belongs to a study of cytomegalovirus exposure and HLA in healthy donors. The PCR contained 60 Vbeta and 13 Jbeta primers. Sequencing was performed with immunoSEQ multiplex PCR; in TCRdb, only in-frame clones are kept and a portion is missing. The sample yields 170,000 or so clones, around 81% seen once. Per germline, CDR1 GTSNPN and CDR2 SVGIG (reference sequence). V dropped 0 bases and J dropped 2 bases, with 7 bases sitting between them. This CDR3 has 13 amino acids. V usage is TRBV30 and J usage is TRBJ1-2, with a possible D match to TRBD1 (6 bases). This TCR was recovered from a man aged 35-49 years in good health and CMV-seronegative. The sample consisted of PBMCs. The CDR3 is CAWSVGQNYGYTF. As DNA, the CDR3 is TGTGCCTGGAGTGTAGGACAGAACTATGGCTACACCTTC.